These 28 T cell receptor beta chains came from one sample sequenced in a study of cytomegalovirus exposure and HLA in healthy donors. Vbeta (60) and Jbeta (13) primers were used in the PCR. Method: immunoSEQ multiplex PCR; TCRdb's copy keeps in-frame clones and lacks some. The table lists fewer than 150,000 clones, 70% to 80% of them singletons. Sequenced input: PBMCs. Receptor source: a man over 45 in good health and CMV-seropositive.

This clone was seen more than once but under ten times. The chain employs TRBV7-9 and TRBJ2-7, with 8 bases fitting TRBD2. Germline V gene sequence: CDR1 SEHNR, CDR2 FQNEAQ (reference sequence). The CDR3 has 16 residues. V lost 1 base and J lost 1; bases outside the gene matches: 6. CDR3 in amino acids: CASSLGTGGGSYEQYF. Here the CDR3 DNA reads TGTGCCAGCAGCTTAGGGACCGGGGGGGGTTCCTACGAGCAGTACTTC.

The genes are TRBV19 and TRBJ1-2, with 9 bases identical to TRBD1. Trimming removed 1 base from V and 5 bases from J; junction bases left unmatched: 5. The CDR3 runs to 15 residues. Germline loops: CDR1 LNHDA, CDR2 SQIVND (reference sequence). CDR3 bases: TGTGCCAGTAGTATAGCCGGGACAGGGATATATGGCTACACCTTC. It is translated as CASSIAGTGIYGYTF. The full variable domain, completed using reference TRBV19 and TRBJ1-2, is DGGITQSPKYLFRKEGQNVTLSCEQNLNHDAMYWYRQDPGQGLRLIYYSQIVNDFQKGDIAEGYSVSREKKESFPLTVTSAQKNPTAFYLCASSIAGTGIYGYTFGSGTRLTVV.

This clone was counted only a few times. V usage is TRBV13 and J usage is TRBJ2-1, with D possibly being TRBD1 (6 bases). Between the trimmed V and J ends, which lost 8 bases and 4 bases, there was a span of 24 bases. The CDR3 is made up of 17 amino acids. Germline V gives CDR1 PRHDT, CDR2 FYEKMQ (reference sequence). The CDR3 sequence: CASPEIKGEFKYNEQFF. CDR3 DNA: TGTGCCAGCCCTGAGATTAAGGGGGAGTTTAAGTACAATGAGCAGTTCTTC.

There are a few counts of this clone. The chain recombines TRBV7-6 with TRBJ2-1; D perhaps matches TRBD1 (5 bases). CDR3 length: 16 residues. V shed 2 bases and J shed 0 bases, with 11 bases lying between them. Germline CDR1 reads SGHVS; CDR2 reads FNYEAQ. The CDR3 coding sequence is TGTGCCAGCAGCTTACCTAGGGGTAGCTCCTACAATGAGCAGTTCTTC. Its protein is CASSLPRGSSYNEQFF. The whole variable domain, filled in from reference TRBV7-6 and TRBJ2-1, reads GAGVSQSPRYKVTKRGQDVALRCDPISGHVSLYWYRQALGQGPEFLTYFNYEAQQDKSGLPNDRFSAERPEGSISTLTIQRTEQRDSAMYRCASSLPRGSSYNEQFFGPGTRLTVL.

Only one count was recorded for this clone. The chain has TRBV6-6 and TRBJ1-5; D might be TRBD1 (5 bases). CDR1 is MNHNY and CDR2 is SVGAGI in the germline V gene (reference sequence). V gave up 11 bases and J gave up 2 bases, with 13 bases separating them. CDR3 length: 13 residues. The CDR3 sequence is CASESRGNQPQHF. The DNA for the CDR3 is TGTGCCTCGGAAAGCAGGGGCAATCAGCCCCAGCATTTT.

J is TRBJ2-3 and V is TRBV9; 8 bases are shared with TRBD1. V lost 4 bases, J lost 6 bases, and 10 bases stayed unmatched. CDR3 length equals 15 residues. The germline gives CDR1 SGDLS, CDR2 YYNGEE. The CDR3: CASSRGQGGGDTQYF. The CDR3 DNA reads TGTGCCAGCAGCCGCGGACAGGGTGGTGGGGATACGCAGTATTTT.

This chain connects TRBV7-9 to TRBJ2-2; a weak D match, TRBD1 (6 bases). The CDR3 totals 13 residues. Trimming removed 4 bases at V and 4 bases at J, with 7 bases between. Germline CDR1 SEHNR, CDR2 FQNEAQ (reference sequence). The CDR3 region is CASSSGVTGELFF. The CDR3 DNA follows: TGTGCCAGCAGCTCAGGGGTCACCGGGGAGCTGTTTTTT.

J is TRBJ2-1 and V is TRBV2, with 8 positions matching TRBD2. This CDR3 region has 16 residues. Germline V gives CDR1 SNHLY, CDR2 FYNNEI. Trimming removed 0 bases from V and 7 bases from J; junction bases left unmatched: 8. In DNA form, the CDR3 reads TGTGCCAGCAGTGAAGCGCGAGGGACTAGTAGAAATGAGCAGTTCTTC. Translation gives CASSEARGTSRNEQFF. Full variable domain (missing parts from reference TRBV2 and TRBJ2-1): EPEVTQTPSHQVTQMGQEVILRCVPISNHLYFYWYRQILGQKVEFLVSFYNNEISEKSEIFDDQFSVERPDGSNFTLKIRSTKLEDSAMYFCASSEARGTSRNEQFFGPGTRLTVL.

The chain carries TRBV15 and TRBJ1-4, with D perhaps matching TRBD1 (5 bases). V was trimmed by 3 bases and J by 8 bases, leaving 19 bases between them. This CDR3 has 16 amino acids. Per the germline V gene, CDR1 is LNHNV and CDR2 is YYDKDF (reference sequence). The CDR3 is CATSRERGGGREKLFF. The CDR3 DNA reads TGTGCCACCAGCAGGGAGCGTGGGGGTGGGAGGGAAAAACTGTTTTTT.

The gene calls are TRBV6-5 and TRBJ2-1; TRBD2 aligns across 7 bases. Germline CDR1 is MNHEY and CDR2 is SVGAGI. V trimming: 4 bases; J trimming: 7 bases; junction bases outside the gene matches: 10. This CDR3 contains 15 residues. In nucleotides, the CDR3 is TGTGCCAGCAGTTCCCCTGGCGGGAGTAATAATGAGCAGTTCTTC. It codes for CASSSPGGSNNEQFF.

V and J are TRBV30 and TRBJ2-2, with D possibly being TRBD2 (6 bases). CDR1 and CDR2 (germline): GTSNPN, SVGIG (reference sequence). Trimming took off 3 bases at V and 6 bases at J, with 26 bases between the two ends. This CDR3 is built from 18 residues. CDR3 amino acids: CAWSASGRRPPQPGELFF. CDR3 bases: TGTGCCTGGAGCGCCAGTGGGAGGCGCCCCCCCCAGCCCGGGGAGCTGTTTTTT.

The chain joins TRBV4-3 to TRBJ2-3, with 8 bases that match TRBD2. This CDR3 has 15 residues. Germline assignment: CDR1 LGHNA and CDR2 YSLEER. Germline trimming cut 4 bases from V and 7 bases from J; bases unmatched to any gene: 10. CDR3 nucleotides: TGCGCCAGCAGCCCCATCTGGGTAGCGGGGAATACGCAGTATTTT. Its protein product is CASSPIWVAGNTQYF.

CDR3 protein: CASSRATGFYEQYF. In DNA form, the CDR3 reads TGTGCCAGCAGCCGGGCGACAGGGTTCTACGAGCAGTACTTC. The rearrangement links TRBV5-4 to TRBJ2-7, with 7 bases matching TRBD1. Germline CDR1 and CDR2: SGHNT and YYREEE (reference sequence). After removal of 4 bases from V and 3 bases from J, the junction contained 7 bases not matched to a gene. The CDR3 has 14 residues.

The chain has TRBV6-6 and TRBJ2-7; D is possibly TRBD1 (6 bases). Germline V lookup: CDR1 MNHNY, CDR2 SVGAGI (reference sequence). V lost 2 bases, J lost 4 bases, and 12 bases lay in between. The CDR3 spans 14 residues. CDR3 bases: TGTGCCAGCAGTTACCTTCAGGGGTGGTACGAGCAGTACTTC. Amino acids: CASSYLQGWYEQYF.

V and J are TRBV2 and TRBJ1-4, with a possible D match to TRBD1 (5 bases). V lost 2 bases and J 7 bases, leaving 11 bases between the germline ends. The CDR3 has 14 residues. The V gene's germline CDR1 is SNHLY and CDR2 FYNNEI. The CDR3 region has the DNA TGTGCCAGCAGTGAATGGGGGGTTGGTGAAAAACTGTTTTTT. As protein: CASSEWGVGEKLFF.

This chain joins TRBV27 and TRBJ2-7; 11 positions agree with TRBD2. The germline V gene has CDR1 MNHEY and CDR2 SMNVEV (reference sequence). Unmatched junction bases numbered 5, after V lost 4 bases and J lost 6 bases. The CDR3 loop spans 14 amino acids. The CDR3 DNA reads TGTGCCAGCAGTTCCGGGACTAGCGGTTTCGAGCAGTACTTC. Its protein is CASSSGTSGFEQYF.

The rearrangement joins TRBV16 to TRBJ2-5, with D maybe TRBD2 (6 bases). There are 15 residues in the CDR3. V lost 0 bases and J lost 3, with 11 bases in between. Germline CDR1 reads KGHSY; CDR2 reads FQNENV. CDR3 DNA sequence: TGTGCCAGCAGCCAATCGACGGCTAGCGAAGAGACCCAGTACTTC. Protein sequence: CASSQSTASEETQYF.

V is TRBV6-5 and J is TRBJ1-2; 10 nucleotides agree with TRBD1. V was clipped by 2 bases and J by 7 bases; unmatched bases: 7. The CDR3 runs to 15 residues. Per the germline V gene, CDR1 is MNHEY and CDR2 is SVGAGI. CDR3 in amino acids: CASSYLRQGAFGYTF. CDR3 bases: TGTGCCAGCAGTTACCTCAGACAGGGGGCCTTTGGCTACACCTTC.

The CDR3 bases are TGTGCCAGCAGCACTCAGTCAAACACTGAAGCTTTCTTT. Its translation is CASSTQSNTEAFF. The chain combines TRBV21-1 with TRBJ1-1; the table assigns TRBD1, which was not confirmed against the DNA. TRBV21-1 is flagged as a pseudogene. This CDR3 has 13 amino acids.

This sequence joins TRBV5-6 and TRBJ2-5; possible D gene TRBD1, 6 bases. The germline gives CDR1 SGHDT, CDR2 YYEEEE. The CDR3 loop spans 13 amino acids. V shed 0 bases and J shed 5 bases, with 8 bases lying between them. CDR3 nucleotide sequence: TGTGCCAGCAGCTTGGAACAGGGCGAGACCCAGTACTTC. It encodes CASSLEQGETQYF. The variable domain in full, with the rest retrieved from reference TRBV5-6 and TRBJ2-5, is DAGVTQSPTHLIKTRGQQVTLRCSPKSGHDTVSWYQQALGQGPQFIFQYYEEEERQRGNFPDRFSGHQFPNYSSELNVNALLLGDSALYLCASSLEQGETQYFGPGTRLLVL.

This CDR3 is CASSLGEHLNTEAFF. The CDR3 coding sequence is TGTGCCAGCAGCTTAGGCGAACATCTGAACACTGAAGCTTTCTTT. V gene TRBV13 combines with J gene TRBJ1-1; D gene ambiguous. Germline CDR1 and CDR2: PRHDT and FYEKMQ (reference sequence). The CDR3 is made up of 15 amino acids. V lost 0 bases and J 0 bases, leaving 8 bases between the germline ends.

This sequence joins TRBV11-3 and TRBJ2-1, with 10 bases lining up with TRBD1. CDR1 and CDR2 (germline): SGHNT, YENEEA. V was clipped by 5 bases and J by 10 bases; unmatched bases: 8. The CDR3 consists of 14 residues. The CDR3 is CASSVPGQGREQFF. The CDR3 DNA reads as TGTGCCAGCAGCGTACCGGGACAGGGGAGGGAGCAGTTCTTC.

This clone was counted ten times or more. The chain couples TRBV2 to TRBJ2-6; TRBD1 agrees at 7 bases. CDR3 length equals 20 residues. Germline assignment: CDR1 SNHLY and CDR2 FYNNEI. Germline trimming cut 7 bases from V and 0 bases from J; bases unmatched to any gene: 18. The CDR3 region is CASTPGQLKTFTSGANVLTF. The CDR3 coding sequence is TGTGCCAGCACCCCGGGACAGCTGAAAACCTTCACCTCTGGGGCCAACGTCCTGACTTTC.

V and J are TRBV6-1 and TRBJ2-2; D gene unclear. Germline V gene sequence: CDR1 MNHNS, CDR2 SASEGT. V shed 6 bases and J shed 8 bases, with 13 bases lying between them. The CDR3 runs to 13 residues. CDR3 in amino acids: CASRVVAWGELFF. The CDR3 DNA follows: TGTGCCAGCAGAGTAGTAGCATGGGGGGAGCTGTTTTTT.

This chain links TRBV5-8 with TRBJ2-1; D is unresolved. The CDR3 extends over 14 amino acids. CDR1 is SGHTS and CDR2 is YDEGEE in the germline V gene. V was trimmed by 1 base and J by 5 bases, leaving 10 bases between them. In DNA, the CDR3 is TGTGCCAGCAGCTTGCTCTCCGGAGACAATGAGCAGTTCTTC. It encodes CASSLLSGDNEQFF.

The chain combines TRBV6-6 with TRBJ1-2, with 8 bases identical to TRBD1. Germline V lookup: CDR1 MNHNY, CDR2 SVGAGI (reference sequence). J gave up 8 bases and V 0 bases, and 8 bases lay outside the gene matches. There are 15 residues in the CDR3. This chain's CDR3 is CASSYSGQGPEGYTF. DNA of the CDR3: TGTGCCAGCAGTTACTCAGGACAGGGCCCTGAAGGCTACACCTTC.

This clone was recorded a few times. The CDR3 sequence: CATADRDNSPLHF. The CDR3 bases are TGTGCCACCGCGGACAGGGACAATTCACCCCTCCACTTT. V and J are TRBV6-1 and TRBJ1-6; TRBD1 agrees at 8 bases. After removal of 10 bases from V and 7 bases from J, the junction contained 6 bases not matched to a gene. Germline V gene lookup returns CDR1 MNHNS and CDR2 SASEGT. There are 13 residues in the CDR3.

V gene TRBV5-4 combines with J gene TRBJ2-5, with 9 bases identical to TRBD2. Judging by the DNA end, TRBJ2-7 fits better; the J call may be wrong. The CDR3 runs 17 residues. Germline V CDR1 and CDR2: SGHNT, YYREEE (reference sequence). The CDR3 nucleotides read TGTGCCAGCAGCTTGGTTATTAGCGGGGGCGTCGCCTACGAGCAGTACTTC. It yields the protein CASSLVISGGVAYEQYF.